This T cell receptor beta chain was profiled in a study of T cells in Graves' hyperthyroidism and ophthalmopathy. Study-level findings and limits: Most thyroid clonotypes expanded above 0.001 appeared in blood too. Ophthalmopathy got predicted by the model a median 6.5 months before its onset. Using 13 V-J features, a model discriminated ophthalmopathy from stable hyperthyroidism.

A patient was excluded if there was uncontrolled infection, other autoimmune disease, pregnancy or lactation. RNA transcripts yielded amplified TCR beta CDR3 regions. During a first-round RT-PCR of the TCR CDR3, the HTBI primer set was used. One entry per CDR3 protein, called by TCRdb with MiXCR from the multiplex PCR reads. The sample has roughly 570,000 distinct CDR3 sequences, 15% to 17% seen once; the top ten hold under 8%. V shed 3 bases and J shed 5 bases, with 11 bases lying between them. CDR1 and CDR2 from the germline V gene are SGHAT and FQNNGV. This CDR3 has 13 amino acids. Many counts were recorded for this clonotype. Its target is not known.

This rearrangement joins TRBV11-2 to TRBJ2-7; D possibly matches TRBD1 or TRBD2 (5 bases each). The sequence was obtained from a woman in her 30s with Graves' hyperthyroidism. The specimen was blood. CDR3 nucleotide sequence: TGTGCCAGCAGCTTTATGTGGGGGAACGAGCAGTACTTC. Translation: CASSFMWGNEQYF.